Presented here are 24 T cell receptor beta chains from one specimen sequenced in a study of T cells in women clearing cervical HPV infection. Clones were read by immunoSEQ multiplex PCR, and TCRdb kept only the in-frame ones, dropping some. The listing contains about 36,000 clones. Sequences were obtained from blood buffy coat. These receptors were collected from a woman aged 18 to 69 with a cervical HPV16 infection that either progressed to CIN3+ or cleared (not recorded which).

As concerns this clone: The read finishes 3 residues shy of the CDR3 end, and the germline J gene is used to complete it. The chain couples TRBV5-1 to TRBJ1-4, with a possible D match to TRBD1 (6 bases). The germline gives CDR1 SGHRS, CDR2 YFSETQ. The CDR3 sequence is 15 residues long. The V end lost 0 bases, the J end lost 8 bases, and 14 bases lay between the germline ends. CDR3 bases read: TGCGCCAGCAGCTTGGAAGGGGGAAGAGGCGAAAAA. As protein: CASSLEGGRGEK. The CDR3, in full, reads CASSLEGGRGEKLFF.

A remark on this clone: Read data end 3 residues before the CDR3 end; the end is taken from the germline J gene. The chain recombines TRBV2 with TRBJ2-3; no definite D call. In germline, CDR1 is SNHLY, CDR2 FYNNEI. Deletions cut 3 bases from V and 0 bases from J, with 10 bases between. The length of the CDR3 is 15 residues. CDR3 sequence: CASSDGSSSTDTQYF. The part of the CDR3 DNA that was read is TGTGCCAGCAGTGACGGTTCAAGTAGCACAGATACG.

Of note for this clone: Coverage ceases 3 residues before the CDR3 finishes, and the germline J gene fills in the end. The chain recombines TRBV7-9 with TRBJ2-4; possible D gene TRBD1, 5 bases. In germline, CDR1 is SEHNR, CDR2 FQNEAQ (reference sequence). There are 13 residues in the CDR3. CDR3 residues: CASSPGSSHGQYF. The sequenced part of the CDR3 DNA is TGTGCCAGCAGCCCAGGGTCGAGTCATGGT.

By frequency, this clone is medium-sized. The read is 3 residues too short to cover the CDR3 end, so that end is filled in from the germline J gene. The chain has TRBV6-2 or TRBV6-3 and TRBJ1-1, with a weak D call TRBD1 (5 bases). Looked up from germline, CDR1 is MNHEY and CDR2 is SVGEGT. The CDR3 spans 13 residues. V was cut by 4 bases and J by 4 bases, with 10 bases left in between. The sequenced CDR3 bases are TGTGCCAGCAGTTGGCAGGGAAGCACTGAA. Its translation: CASSWQGSTE. The entire CDR3 protein is CASSWQGSTEAFF.

For this clone: Read coverage stops 3 residues before the CDR3 terminus; the germline J gene supplies the remainder. J is TRBJ1-5 and V is TRBV4-1; the D gene is possibly TRBD1 (5 bases). V gave up 1 base and J gave up 1 base, with 11 bases separating them. Per the germline V gene, CDR1 is MGHRA and CDR2 is YSYEKL. The CDR3 extends over 16 amino acids. This chain's CDR3 is CASSQAQGFSNQPQHF. The sequenced part of the CDR3 DNA is TGCGCCAGCAGCCAAGCCCAGGGCTTCAGCAATCAGCCC.

A word on this clone: The read halts 3 residues ahead of the CDR3 end, with the missing end drawn from the germline J gene. The rearrangement links TRBV24-1 to TRBJ2-3, with a weak D call TRBD1 (6 bases). V was cut by 3 bases and J by 0 bases, with 15 bases left in between. The CDR3 extends over 17 amino acids. The germline CDR1 and CDR2 sequences are KGHDR and SFDVKD. Incomplete CDR3 DNA: TGTGCCACCAGTGATCCCCGGGACACATCTAGCACAGATACG. Protein sequence: CATSDPRDTSSTDT. The CDR3 reads in full as CATSDPRDTSSTDTQYF.

About this clone itself: The CDR3 end lies 3 residues beyond the end of the read and is filled in from the germline J gene. The V call is TRBV30, the J call TRBJ1-4; 7 nucleotides align to TRBD1. This CDR3 has 13 amino acids. J was trimmed by 8 bases and V by 5 bases; bases with no gene match: 8. The germline gives CDR1 GTSNPN, CDR2 SVGIG (reference sequence). The sequenced CDR3 bases are TGTGCCTGGGCCGGGACAGATGGAGAAAAA. Protein: CAWAGTDGEK. The full CDR3 is CAWAGTDGEKLFF.

Note on this clone: Coverage ceases 3 residues before the CDR3 finishes, and the germline J gene fills in the end. V and J are TRBV10-1 and TRBJ2-7; D uncertain. The V gene's germline CDR1 is WNHNN and CDR2 SYGVQD (reference sequence). This CDR3 comprises 16 residues. V was shortened by 0 bases and J by 0 bases, with 12 bases between the two germline ends. CDR3: CASSESSRSSSYEQYF. The CDR3 bases that were read are TGCGCCAGCAGTGAGTCTTCCAGGAGCTCCTCCTACGAG.

The CDR3 sequence: CASSSRTQSNEKLFF. The DNA read from the CDR3 is TGTGCCAGCAGCTCCCGGACACAGTCTAATGAAAAG. The chain employs TRBV7-2 and TRBJ2-2, with a tentative D call TRBD1 (5 bases). The observed sequence ends 3 residues before the CDR3 terminus, with the missing tail filled in from the germline J gene. The germline V gene encodes CDR1 SGHTA and CDR2 FQGNSA. This CDR3 has 15 amino acids.

Notes on this clone: The CDR3 end lies 3 residues beyond the end of the read and is filled in from the germline J gene. V usage is TRBV12-3 or TRBV12-4 and J usage is TRBJ1-5; D is undetermined. The CDR3 loop spans 16 amino acids. V was trimmed by 5 bases and J by 1 base, leaving 15 bases between them. The CDR3 protein is CASSAGPERSNQPQHF. CDR3 DNA (partial): TGTGCCAGCAGTGCGGGCCCAGAGAGGAGCAATCAGCCC.

Remarks on this clone: The read ends 3 residues before the CDR3 terminus; that terminus is restored from the germline J gene. The rearrangement links TRBV7-2 to TRBJ2-1; D perhaps matches TRBD1 (7 bases). The CDR3 covers 15 residues. Germline-derived CDR1 and CDR2 are SGHTA and FQGNSA. Trimming removed 6 bases at V and 8 bases at J, with 20 bases between. CDR3 DNA (partial): TGTGCCAGCAGTCCAGGGGGGATTGGAGTCTATGAG. Protein sequence: CASSPGGIGVYE. The complete CDR3 protein is CASSPGGIGVYEQFF.

CDR3: CASSLGGGLIEAFF. The part of the CDR3 DNA that was read is TGCGCCAGCAGCTTGGGGGGGGGATTAATTGAA. V and J are TRBV5-1 and TRBJ1-1; possibly TRBD1 for D (5 bases). Read sequence stops 3 residues before the CDR3 end, and the germline J gene provides the missing end. V lost 0 bases and J 7 bases, leaving 13 bases between the germline ends. Looked up from germline, CDR1 is SGHRS and CDR2 is YFSETQ. The CDR3 has 14 amino acids.

As to this clone: The CDR3 goes on 3 residues after the read ends, and that part is filled in from the germline J gene. The J gene is TRBJ2-5, the V gene TRBV7-2; 10 nucleotides agree with TRBD2. The CDR3 is 15 residues long. With 5 bases clipped from V and 5 bases from J, the junction kept 8 bases outside the gene matches. CDR1 is SGHTA and CDR2 is FQGNSA in the germline V gene. Partial CDR3 DNA: TGTGCCAGCAGCAATGGAGCGGGGGGGGCTGAGACC. Its protein product is CASSNGAGGAET. The CDR3 as a whole reads CASSNGAGGAETQYF.

In the case of this clone: The read falls 3 residues short of the CDR3 end, and the missing part is taken from the germline J gene. The rearrangement uses TRBV6-2 or TRBV6-3 and TRBJ2-2, with D possibly called TRBD1 or TRBD2 (5 bases each). The V gene's germline CDR1 is MNHEY and CDR2 SVGEGT. CDR3 length: 14 residues. The CDR3 sequence is CASSTSRGGEKLFF. Partial CDR3 DNA: TGTGCCAGCAGTACCTCGAGGGGCGGAGAAAAG.

As for this clone: From the germline J gene comes the end of the CDR3, since the read stops 3 residues before it. The genes are TRBV7-6 and TRBJ2-6; D might be TRBD1 (6 bases). The CDR3 loop spans 17 amino acids. The germline V gene has CDR1 SGHVS and CDR2 FNYEAQ. V was trimmed by 2 bases and J by 0 bases, leaving 11 bases between them. The covered CDR3 bases are TGTGCCAGCAGCTTATATCAGGGGAGCTCTGGGGCCAACGTC. Its translation is CASSLYQGSSGANV. The complete CDR3 sequence is CASSLYQGSSGANVLTF.

Worth noting for this clone: The DNA ends 3 residues before the CDR3 does, and the rest of the CDR3 is filled in from the germline J gene. The rearrangement links TRBV6-1 to TRBJ2-3, with 14 bases that match TRBD2. The CDR3 has 16 amino acids. Trimming removed 1 base from V and 4 bases from J; junction bases left unmatched: 1. The germline V gene has CDR1 MNHNS and CDR2 SASEGT. Here the CDR3 reads CASSEGLAGGADTQYF. The CDR3 bases that were read are TGTGCCAGCAGTGAAGGACTAGCGGGGGGGGCAGATACG.

This clone shows up as medium-sized by frequency. Read sequence stops 3 residues before the CDR3 end, and the germline J gene provides the missing end. The chain employs TRBV18 and TRBJ2-3; 7 bases agree with TRBD2. V gave up 1 base and J gave up 4 bases; unmatched junction bases: 11. This CDR3 is built from 17 residues. Germline V lookup: CDR1 KGHSH, CDR2 LQKENI. The CDR3 reads CASSPRLPGGLADTQYF. CDR3 DNA (partial): TGTGCCAGCTCACCACGACTACCGGGAGGCCTCGCAGATACG.

Of note for this clone: The read gets to within 3 residues of the CDR3 end, and the germline J gene fills in the rest. The chain is built from TRBV7-8 and TRBJ1-4; D remains ambiguous. V lost 0 bases and J 10 bases, leaving 12 bases between the germline ends. Per the germline V gene, CDR1 is SGHVS and CDR2 is FQNEAQ. This CDR3 contains 14 residues. The CDR3 loop is CASSLARFRGKLFF. Partial CDR3 DNA: TGTGCCAGCAGCTTAGCCCGGTTCCGGGGAAAA.

In the case of this clone: The read is 3 residues too short to cover the CDR3 end, so that end is filled in from the germline J gene. The chain carries TRBV20-1 and TRBJ2-1; 13 nucleotides agree with TRBD2. Trimming cost V 6 bases and J 7 bases; bases outside gene matches: 6. Germline CDR1 DFQATT, CDR2 SNEGSKA (reference sequence). The CDR3 has 14 amino acids. Partial CDR3 DNA: TGCAGTGCCGAGGGACTAGCGGGGCTAAATGAG. Its protein is CSAEGLAGLNE. The complete CDR3 sequence is CSAEGLAGLNEQFF.

Notes on this clone: Read sequence stops 3 residues before the CDR3 end, and the germline J gene provides the missing end. The chain joins TRBV7-9 to TRBJ2-6; D unresolved. V was shortened by 5 bases and J by 0 bases, with 5 bases between the two germline ends. Per germline, CDR1 SEHNR and CDR2 FQNEAQ (reference sequence). The CDR3 runs to 14 residues. This CDR3 reads CASSHSSGANVLTF. The covered CDR3 bases are TGTGCCAGCAGCCACAGCTCTGGGGCCAACGTC.

With respect to this clone: Read data end 3 residues before the CDR3 end; the end is taken from the germline J gene. The chain employs TRBV9 and TRBJ2-3; tentative D call: TRBD2 (6 bases). The germline V gene has CDR1 SGDLS and CDR2 YYNGEE. V was clipped by 6 bases and J by 2 bases, with 10 bases between them. The CDR3 covers 13 residues. The CDR3 bases that were read are TGTGCCAGCACGGGCGGGGTCACAGATACG. Protein product: CASTGGVTDT. The complete CDR3 reads CASTGGVTDTQYF.

Comment on this clone: The read halts 3 residues ahead of the CDR3 end, with the missing end drawn from the germline J gene. The V and J genes are TRBV11-1 and TRBJ2-7; 9 nucleotides agree with TRBD1. V was pared by 4 bases and J by 2 bases, with 3 bases of the junction left unmatched. The V gene's germline CDR1 is SGHAT and CDR2 FQDESV (reference sequence). This CDR3 has 14 residues. The CDR3 is CASSSHRGPYEQYF. The CDR3 DNA, read in part, is TGTGCCAGCAGCTCCCACAGGGGGCCCTACGAG.

Comments on this clone: The read terminates 3 residues before the CDR3 end, so the remaining end is supplied by the germline J gene. V usage is TRBV20-1 and J usage is TRBJ2-3, with a tentative D call TRBD2 (6 bases). This CDR3 comprises 17 residues. Germline CDR1 DFQATT, CDR2 SNEGSKA (reference sequence). Trimming took off 3 bases at V and 2 bases at J, with 21 bases between the two ends. The CDR3 reads CSASFPGLQGHTDTQYF. CDR3 bases read: TGCAGTGCTAGCTTCCCGGGACTTCAGGGCCACACAGATACG.

The covered CDR3 bases are TGTGCCACCAGCAGAGAACGGGGGTTCACCGGGGAG. Its translation is CATSRERGFTGE. The CDR3 in full is CATSRERGFTGELFF. V is TRBV15 and J is TRBJ2-2; D may be TRBD2 (6 bases). The CDR3 goes on 3 residues after the read ends, and that part is filled in from the germline J gene. In germline, CDR1 is LNHNV, CDR2 YYDKDF (reference sequence). The CDR3 runs to 15 residues. Trimming left V 0 bases short and J 4 bases short, with 9 bases between.